This T cell receptor beta chain was identified during a study of T cell responses to AZD1222 COVID-19 vaccine (dated by TCRdb to the early 2020s). About the investigation overall: A total of 230 to 250 trial participants underwent TCR sequencing, of whom some 210 received two doses of AZD1222 and some 25 received two doses of the MenACWY control vaccine. Trial participants were enrolled by age into subgroups of 18-55, 56-69 and 70-plus years, and roughly 160, 29 and 62 TCR-sequenced participants, respectively, were included in these subgroups. Results and caveats for the whole study, not just this receptor: CD4 TCRs associated with the vaccine covered the entire spike protein, and the dominant responses were in regions 160-218 and 743-854. Most participants were white British and females outnumbered males, and the authors suggested that clonal diversity may have been underestimated. After two AZD1222 doses, both the breadth and the depth of spike-specific TCRs were significantly higher than at day 0 and than in MenACWY recipients. The 56-69-year group was small, and its depth increase did not reach significance, likely because of low power. Nearly half of unique spike-specific TCRs reportedly recognized epitopes outside regions mutated in the B.1.351 and B.1.1.7 variants. Conclusions about previously exposed vaccinees were limited because only 6 or 7 AZD1222 recipients were SARS-CoV-2 seropositive at baseline. Because no samples from the day 14 peak response were available, repertoires could be characterized only after the peak T cell response.

Concerning this clone: Its antigen has not been determined. Per-base quality was not reported, and no clone a single base away is much larger than it.

The CDR3 regions of human TCRbeta chains were analyzed by immunosequencing. On the authors' methods: TCRs in the repertoires were compared against a reference library of SARS-CoV-2-specific TCRs that had been generated with the MIRA antigen-specificity platform. Breadth was defined as the fraction of unique TCRs that were SARS-CoV-2-associated. Depth was defined as the fraction of total T cells that were SARS-CoV-2-associated. Each spike-specific TCR was assigned to its reactive spike region and to a CD4 or CD8 class using the MIRA data. Log10-transformed breadth and depth values were compared by one-way ANOVA with Sidak's multiple comparisons tests. TCRdb holds this immuneACCESS table with in-frame rearrangements only. Some clones are missing; in checked studies, unresolved V genes explain under half, and the rest has no known cause. The DNA was the basis for D and trimming; V, J and clone size are from that table. This sample holds approximately 82,000 clones; 80% to 95% were observed only once. Under 3.5% of the sample is taken by the ten largest.

V is shortened by 7 bases, J by 14 bases, and the region joining them spans 21 bases. As encoded in the germline V gene, CDR1 is MDHEN while CDR2 is SYDVKM. The CDR3 holds 14 amino acids from the cysteine to the phenylalanine. Only the CDR3 portion is preserved as DNA: 42 bases, with reading frame beginning at the first base. Reading the label with the study, this specimen's time point is: about 28 days (+/-7) after the second vaccine dose. AZD1222 recipients whose second dose came at about 4 weeks and those whose second dose came at about 12 weeks were combined into one group, since spike-specific TCR depth and breadth did not differ between the two schedules. Vaccinee samples were obtained from the UK trials COV001 and COV002, which included a single-blind randomized controlled phase 2/3 trial of AZD1222 (ChAdOx1 nCoV-19) in healthy adults. For TCRbeta chain sequencing, PBMC samples were collected from trial participants at day 0 and at day 28 after the second dose.

The origin of this receptor is an adult who received the AZD1222 COVID-19 vaccine. The sequences come from peripheral blood, collected 28 days after the second AZD1222 dose. The V and J segments used are TRBV28 and TRBJ1-6; TRBD1 is possibly the D segment (5 matching bases). The nucleotide sequence reads as follows: TGTGCCAGCACCTACTCGGGACGGAATTGGGCCCTCCACTTT. It encodes CASTYSGRNWALHF.